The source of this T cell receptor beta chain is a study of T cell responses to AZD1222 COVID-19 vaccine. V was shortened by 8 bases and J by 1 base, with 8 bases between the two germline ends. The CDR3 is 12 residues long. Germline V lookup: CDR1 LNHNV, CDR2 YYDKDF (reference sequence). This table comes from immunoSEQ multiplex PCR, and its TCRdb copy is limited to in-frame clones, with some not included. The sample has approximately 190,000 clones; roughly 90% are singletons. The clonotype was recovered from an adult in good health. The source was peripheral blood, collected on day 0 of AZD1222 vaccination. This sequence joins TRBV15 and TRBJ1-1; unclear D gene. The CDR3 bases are TGTGCCACCGCCAAGGAGAACACTGAAGCTTTCTTT. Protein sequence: CATAKENTEAFF. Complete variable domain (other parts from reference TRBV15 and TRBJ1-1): DAMVIQNPRYQVTQFGKPVTLSCSQTLNHNVMYWYQQKSSQAPKLLFHYYDKDFNNEADTPDNFQSRRPNTSFCFLDIRSPGLGDTAMYLCATAKENTEAFFGQGTRLTVV.